These 3 T cell receptor beta chains share one sample of origin, sequenced in a study of T cells in Graves' hyperthyroidism and ophthalmopathy. There were TCR beta CDR3 regions amplified from RNA transcripts. Researchers ran a first-round RT-PCR on the TCR CDR3 using the HTBI primer set. One entry per CDR3 protein results from TCRdb running MiXCR on the multiplex PCR reads. The sample includes roughly 500,000 distinct CDR3 sequences, about 45% of them seen just once. The sequencing input was peripheral blood or thyroid tissue (not recorded which). These receptors were taken from an adult woman with Graves' disease, either hyperthyroidism or ophthalmopathy (not recorded which).

The V and J genes are TRBV29-1 and TRBJ1-1; 10 bases fit TRBD1. This CDR3 has 14 residues. In germline, CDR1 is SQVTM, CDR2 ANQGSEA. With 6 bases clipped from V and 0 bases from J, the junction kept 4 bases outside the gene matches. The CDR3 spells CSVVGQGLNTEAFF. The CDR3 DNA follows: TGCAGCGTGGTGGGACAGGGGTTGAACACTGAAGCTTTCTTT.

Remarks on this clonotype: This is likely a read error, given that the CDR3 carries no conserved phenylalanine or tryptophan at its end. The rearrangement joins TRBV29-1 to TRBJ2-5; no definite D call. The CDR3 loop spans 13 amino acids. Germline loops: CDR1 SQVTM, CDR2 ANQGSEA. The CDR3 DNA sequence: TGCAGCGTTGACGTAGGGCCCCAAGAGATCCAGTACTTA. Translating gives CSVDVGPQEIQYL.

This rearrangement joins TRBV15 to TRBJ1-6; TRBD1 matches 10 bases. Losses at the gene ends were 3 bases for V and 9 bases for J; bases not matched to a gene: 8. The CDR3 spans 16 residues. Germline CDR1 reads LNHNV; CDR2 reads YYDKDF (reference sequence). The CDR3 region is CATSREPGQGSSPLHF. The CDR3 nucleotides are TGTGCCACCAGCAGGGAGCCGGGACAGGGGAGTTCACCCCTCCACTTT.